A single sample is the source of the 9 T cell receptor beta chains below, sequenced in a study of regulatory T cells in long-lasting Graves disease. The time point denotes: persistent/refractory GD, antithyroid drugs over 5 years with positive TRAb. Isolated PBMC RNA provided the starting material for the TCR library. The TCR beta library used iRepertoire HTBI primers with Arm-PCR amplification of CDR3. TCRdb independently ran MiXCR on the multiplex PCR reads; one entry per CDR3 protein. The sample includes a few hundred thousand distinct CDR3 sequences, less than 25% of them seen just once. The source was peripheral blood mononuclear cells (PBMCs), collected when the disease was refractory, from a patient treated with antithyroid drugs. These receptors all stem from a female donor with Graves disease.

In its sample, this clonotype was seen a few times. The V gene is TRBV7-2, the J gene TRBJ2-2; 8 positions agree with TRBD1. J gave up 7 bases and V 5 bases, and 9 bases lay outside the gene matches. This CDR3 is 15 amino acids long. From germline, CDR1 is SGHTA and CDR2 FQGNSA. CDR3: CASSPPGQGGGELFF. The CDR3 nucleotides are TGTGCCAGCAGCCCGCCCGGACAGGGAGGCGGGGAGCTGTTTTTT.

The chain combines TRBV3-1 with TRBJ1-1; 8 nucleotides line up with TRBD1. J gave up 7 bases and V 5 bases, and 6 bases lay outside the gene matches. CDR1 and CDR2 from the germline V gene are LGHDT and YNNKEL (reference sequence). CDR3 size: 13 residues. CDR3 nucleotide sequence: TGTGCCAGCAGCTTCGGACAGGGCGATGAAGCTTTCTTT. Encoded protein: CASSFGQGDEAFF. The full variable domain, rest sourced from reference TRBV3-1 and TRBJ1-1, is DTAVSQTPKYLVTQMGNDKSIKCEQNLGHDTMYWYKQDSKKFLKIMFSYNNKELIINETVPNRFSPKSPDKAHLNLHINSLELGDSAVYFCASSFGQGDEAFFGQGTRLTVV.

Concerning this clonotype: Possible read error: a much larger clone is one base away. This rearrangement joins TRBV6-2 or TRBV6-3 to TRBJ2-5; TRBD2 matches at 13 bases. The CDR3 contains 17 residues. In germline, CDR1 is MNHEY, CDR2 SVGEGT. Losses at the gene ends were 2 bases for V and 6 bases for J; bases not matched to a gene: 9. The CDR3 reads CASSYGTSGITQKTQYF. CDR3 in DNA: TGTGCCAGCAGTTACGGGACTAGCGGGATAACTCAAAAGACCCAGTACTTC.

This clonotype appeared many times. The rearrangement joins TRBV11-2 to TRBJ1-4, with a tentative D call TRBD1 (5 bases). The ends were cut back, 5 bases at V and 3 bases at J, with 10 bases in the middle. Germline CDR1 SGHAT, CDR2 FQNNGV. This CDR3 spans 14 amino acids. This CDR3 reads CASSPRQSNEKLFF. The CDR3, as DNA: TGTGCCAGCAGCCCGAGACAGTCTAATGAAAAACTGTTTTTT.

The rearrangement links TRBV19 to TRBJ2-7; D is unclear. V lost 5 bases and J 1 base, leaving 9 bases between the germline ends. Germline V CDR1 and CDR2: LNHDA, SQIVND (reference sequence). This CDR3 spans 13 amino acids. CDR3 region: CASSSPVSYEQYF. CDR3 sequence (DNA): TGTGCCAGTAGTTCCCCAGTATCCTACGAGCAGTACTTC.

This clonotype was seen just once. V is TRBV3-1 and J is TRBJ1-2; D gene unclear. The V end was cut by 4 bases, the J end by 3 bases, with 15 bases between. This CDR3 is 15 amino acids long. CDR1 LGHDT and CDR2 YNNKEL come from the germline V gene (reference sequence). The CDR3 sequence is CASSPDGNHDYGYTF. CDR3 nucleotides: TGTGCCAGCAGCCCAGACGGGAATCACGACTATGGCTACACCTTC.

V is TRBV6-2 or TRBV6-3 and J is TRBJ2-7, with TRBD1 as a possible D gene (6 bases). The CDR3 extends over 14 amino acids. The germline V and J ends were trimmed by 2 bases and 3 bases, with 11 bases remaining between them. CDR1 is MNHEY and CDR2 is SVGEGT in the germline V gene. The CDR3 coding sequence is TGTGCCAGCAGTTACCGGACAGAGAACTACGAGCAGTACTTC. This sequence encodes CASSYRTENYEQYF.

The chain uses TRBV4-1 and TRBJ2-7; tentative D call: TRBD1 (6 bases). Germline CDR1 is MGHRA and CDR2 is YSYEKL. The ends were cut back, 2 bases at V and 1 base at J, with 9 bases in the middle. The CDR3 length is 14 residues. CDR3 protein: CASSQPGASYEQYF. Here the CDR3 DNA reads TGCGCCAGCAGCCAACCAGGGGCTTCCTACGAGCAGTACTTC.

Only a few counts were recorded for this clonotype. CDR3 DNA: TGTGCCAGCAGCTCATTCGGTAGCACTGAAGCTTTCTTT. Residues: CASSSFGSTEAFF. The chain links TRBV11-2 to TRBJ1-1, with no clear D. Germline lookup yields CDR1 SGHAT and CDR2 FQNNGV. The CDR3 sequence is 13 residues long. Deletions cut 4 bases from V and 4 bases from J, with 10 bases between.